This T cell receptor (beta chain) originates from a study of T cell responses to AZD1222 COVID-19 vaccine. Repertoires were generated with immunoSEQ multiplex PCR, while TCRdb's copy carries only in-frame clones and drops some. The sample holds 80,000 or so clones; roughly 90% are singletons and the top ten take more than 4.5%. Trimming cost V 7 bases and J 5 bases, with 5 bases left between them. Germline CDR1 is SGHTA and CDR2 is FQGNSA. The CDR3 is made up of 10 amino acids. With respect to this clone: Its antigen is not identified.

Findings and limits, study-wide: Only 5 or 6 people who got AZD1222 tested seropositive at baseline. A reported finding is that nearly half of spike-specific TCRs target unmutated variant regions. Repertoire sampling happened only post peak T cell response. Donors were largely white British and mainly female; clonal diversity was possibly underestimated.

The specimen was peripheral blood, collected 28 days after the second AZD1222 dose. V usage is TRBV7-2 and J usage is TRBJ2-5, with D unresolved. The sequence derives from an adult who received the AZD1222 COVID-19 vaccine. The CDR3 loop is CASTRETQYF. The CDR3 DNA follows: TGTGCCAGCACAAGGGAGACCCAGTACTTC.